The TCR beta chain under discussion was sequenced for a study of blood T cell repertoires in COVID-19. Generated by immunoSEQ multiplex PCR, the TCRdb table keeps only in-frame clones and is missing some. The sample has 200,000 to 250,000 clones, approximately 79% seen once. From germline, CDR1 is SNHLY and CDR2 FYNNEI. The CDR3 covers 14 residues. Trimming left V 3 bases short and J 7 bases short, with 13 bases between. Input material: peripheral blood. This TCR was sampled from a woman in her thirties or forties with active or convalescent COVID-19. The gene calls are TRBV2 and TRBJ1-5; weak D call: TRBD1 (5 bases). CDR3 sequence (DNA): TGTGCCAGCAGTGATGGGAGGGGCTGGCAGCCCCAGCATTTT. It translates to CASSDGRGWQPQHF.